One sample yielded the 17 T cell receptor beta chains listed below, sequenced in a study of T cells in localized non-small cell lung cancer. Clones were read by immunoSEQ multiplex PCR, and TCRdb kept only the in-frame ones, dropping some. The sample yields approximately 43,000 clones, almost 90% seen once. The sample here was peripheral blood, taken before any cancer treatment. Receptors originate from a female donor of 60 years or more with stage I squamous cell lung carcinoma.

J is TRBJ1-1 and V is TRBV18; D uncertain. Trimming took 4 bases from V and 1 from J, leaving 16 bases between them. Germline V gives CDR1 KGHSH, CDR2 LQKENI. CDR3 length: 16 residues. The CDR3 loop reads CASSLSLTDPNTEAFF. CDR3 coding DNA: TGTGCCAGCTCACTCTCCCTCACAGACCCGAACACTGAAGCTTTCTTT.

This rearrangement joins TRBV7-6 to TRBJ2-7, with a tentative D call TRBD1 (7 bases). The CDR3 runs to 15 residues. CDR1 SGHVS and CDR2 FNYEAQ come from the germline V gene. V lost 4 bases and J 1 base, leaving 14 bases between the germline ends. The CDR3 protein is CASSSRQGGSYEQYF. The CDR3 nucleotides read TGTGCCAGCAGCTCCCGCCAGGGGGGATCCTACGAGCAGTACTTC.

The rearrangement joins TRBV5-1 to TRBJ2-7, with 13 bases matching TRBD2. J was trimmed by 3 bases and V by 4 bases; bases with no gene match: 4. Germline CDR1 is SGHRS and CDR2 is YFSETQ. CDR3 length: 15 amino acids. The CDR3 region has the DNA TGCGCCAGCAGCACGGGGACTAGCGGGATCTACGAGCAGTACTTC. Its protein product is CASSTGTSGIYEQYF.

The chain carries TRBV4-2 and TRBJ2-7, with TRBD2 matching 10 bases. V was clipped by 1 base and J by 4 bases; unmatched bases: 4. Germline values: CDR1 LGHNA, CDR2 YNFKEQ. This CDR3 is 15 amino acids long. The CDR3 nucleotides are TGTGCCAGCAGCCAAGGGGTTAGCGGGAGGTACGAGCAGTACTTC. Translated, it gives CASSQGVSGRYEQYF.

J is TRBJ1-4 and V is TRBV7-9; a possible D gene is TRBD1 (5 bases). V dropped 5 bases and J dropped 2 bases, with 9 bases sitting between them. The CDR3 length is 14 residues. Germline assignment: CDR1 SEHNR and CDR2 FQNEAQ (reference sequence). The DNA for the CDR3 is TGTGCCAGCAGCCGGGACGGTACTAATGAAAAACTGTTTTTT. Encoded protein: CASSRDGTNEKLFF.

This CDR3 reads CASSSTGDPADTQYF. CDR3 bases: TGTGCCAGCAGCTCTACAGGGGATCCGGCAGATACGCAGTATTTT. V is TRBV7-3 and J is TRBJ2-3, with 7 positions matching TRBD1. Germline-derived CDR1 and CDR2 are SGHTA and FQGTGA. The CDR3 consists of 15 residues. Trimming at V came to 4 bases and at J to 4 bases, leaving 8 bases not matched to a gene.

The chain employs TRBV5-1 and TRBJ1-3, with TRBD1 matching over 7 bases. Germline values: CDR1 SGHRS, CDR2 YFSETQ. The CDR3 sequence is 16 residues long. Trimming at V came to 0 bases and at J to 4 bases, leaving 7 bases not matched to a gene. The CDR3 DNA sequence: TGCGCCAGCAGCTTGGCCTTTCGACAGGGCGGAAACACCATATATTTT. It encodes CASSLAFRQGGNTIYF.

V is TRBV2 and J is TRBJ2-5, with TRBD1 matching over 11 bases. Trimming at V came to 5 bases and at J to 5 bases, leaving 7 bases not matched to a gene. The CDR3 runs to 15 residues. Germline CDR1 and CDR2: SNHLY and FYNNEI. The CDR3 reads CASSLNRDRGETQYF. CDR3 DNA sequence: TGTGCCAGCAGTCTAAACCGGGACAGGGGGGAGACCCAGTACTTC.

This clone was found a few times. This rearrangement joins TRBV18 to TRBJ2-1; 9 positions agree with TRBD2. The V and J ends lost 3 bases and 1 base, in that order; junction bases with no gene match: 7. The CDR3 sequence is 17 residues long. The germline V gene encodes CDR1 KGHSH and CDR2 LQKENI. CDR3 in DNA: TGTGCCAGCTCACCGAGGACTAGCGTTACTTCCTACAATGAGCAGTTCTTC. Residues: CASSPRTSVTSYNEQFF.

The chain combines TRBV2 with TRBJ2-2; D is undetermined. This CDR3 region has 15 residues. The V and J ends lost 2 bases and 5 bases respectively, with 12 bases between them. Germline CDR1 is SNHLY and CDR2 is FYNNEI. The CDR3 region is CASSELSLSTGELFF. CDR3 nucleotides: TGTGCCAGCAGTGAACTCAGCCTTTCTACCGGGGAGCTGTTTTTT.

The CDR3 reads CASSSLLESGTDLTQPQHF. Written as DNA, the CDR3 is TGTGCCAGCAGCTCCCTTTTAGAGTCCGGGACCGACCTCACTCAGCCCCAGCATTTT. The chain has TRBV5-6 and TRBJ1-5; D possibly corresponds to TRBD1 (5 bases). With 3 bases removed from V and 6 bases from J, the gap between germline ends came to 28 bases. Germline V gene lookup returns CDR1 SGHDT and CDR2 YYEEEE. This CDR3 is 19 amino acids long.

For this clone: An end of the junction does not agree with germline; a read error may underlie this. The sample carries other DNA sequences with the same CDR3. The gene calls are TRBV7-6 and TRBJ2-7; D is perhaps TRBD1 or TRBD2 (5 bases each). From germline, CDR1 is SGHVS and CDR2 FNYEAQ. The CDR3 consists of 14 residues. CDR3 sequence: CASSFGGGSYEQYF. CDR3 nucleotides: TGTGCCAGCAGCTTTGGGGGTGGCTCCTATGAGCAGTACTTC.

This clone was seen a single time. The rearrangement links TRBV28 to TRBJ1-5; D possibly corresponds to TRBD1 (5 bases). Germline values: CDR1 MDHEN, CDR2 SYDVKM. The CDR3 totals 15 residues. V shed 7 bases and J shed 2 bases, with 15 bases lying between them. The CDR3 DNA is TGTGCCAGCATCCTCACGGGGGTCGGCAATCAGCCCCAGCATTTT. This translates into CASILTGVGNQPQHF.

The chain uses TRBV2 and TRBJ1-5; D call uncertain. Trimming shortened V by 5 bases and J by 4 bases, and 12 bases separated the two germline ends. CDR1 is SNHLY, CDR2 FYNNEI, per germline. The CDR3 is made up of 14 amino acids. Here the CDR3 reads CASSYASANQPQHF. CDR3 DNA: TGTGCCAGCAGTTACGCCTCGGCGAATCAGCCCCAGCATTTT. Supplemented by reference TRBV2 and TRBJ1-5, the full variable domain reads EPEVTQTPSHQVTQMGQEVILRCVPISNHLYFYWYRQILGQKVEFLVSFYNNEISEKSEIFDDQFSVERPDGSNFTLKIRSTKLEDSAMYFCASSYASANQPQHFGDGTRLSIL.

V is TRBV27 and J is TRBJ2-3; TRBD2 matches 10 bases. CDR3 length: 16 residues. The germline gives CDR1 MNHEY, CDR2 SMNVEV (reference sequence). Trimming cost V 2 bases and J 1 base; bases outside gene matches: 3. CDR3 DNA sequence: TGTGCCAGCAGTTTAACCGGACTAGCGGGCACAGATACGCAGTATTTT. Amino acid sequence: CASSLTGLAGTDTQYF.

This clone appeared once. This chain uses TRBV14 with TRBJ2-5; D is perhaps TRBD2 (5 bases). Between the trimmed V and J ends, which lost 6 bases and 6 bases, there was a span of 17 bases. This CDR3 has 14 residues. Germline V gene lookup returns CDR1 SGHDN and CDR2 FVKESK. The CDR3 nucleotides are TGTGCCAGCAGAGGAGAGGGCCAAGGAAAGACCCAGTACTTC. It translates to CASRGEGQGKTQYF.

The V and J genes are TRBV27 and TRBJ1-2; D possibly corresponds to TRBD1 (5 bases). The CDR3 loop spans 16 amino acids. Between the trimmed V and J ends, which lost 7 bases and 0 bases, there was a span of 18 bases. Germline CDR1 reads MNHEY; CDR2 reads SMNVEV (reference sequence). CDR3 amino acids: CASTTRIGGANYGYTF. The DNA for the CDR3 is TGTGCCAGCACGACAAGGATTGGGGGGGCTAACTATGGCTACACCTTC.